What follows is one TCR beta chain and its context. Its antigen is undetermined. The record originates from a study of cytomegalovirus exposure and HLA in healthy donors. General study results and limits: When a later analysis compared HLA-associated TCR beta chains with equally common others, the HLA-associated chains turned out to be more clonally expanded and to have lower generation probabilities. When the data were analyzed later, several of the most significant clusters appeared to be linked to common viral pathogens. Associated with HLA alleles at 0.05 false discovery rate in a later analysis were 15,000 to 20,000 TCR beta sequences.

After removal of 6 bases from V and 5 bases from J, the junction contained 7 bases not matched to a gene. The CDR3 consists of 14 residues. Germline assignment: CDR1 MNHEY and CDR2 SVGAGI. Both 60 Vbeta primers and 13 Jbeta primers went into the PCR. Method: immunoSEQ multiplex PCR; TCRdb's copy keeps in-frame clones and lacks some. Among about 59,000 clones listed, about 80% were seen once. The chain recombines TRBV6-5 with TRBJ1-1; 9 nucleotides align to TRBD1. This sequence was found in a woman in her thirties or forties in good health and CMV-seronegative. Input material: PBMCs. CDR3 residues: CASRTGQGVTEAFF. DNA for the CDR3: TGTGCCAGCAGAACGGGACAGGGTGTGACTGAAGCTTTCTTT.